This entry describes one TCR beta chain. Assay: immunoSEQ multiplex PCR; the TCRdb copy retains only in-frame clones and omits some. This table has some 270,000 clones, around 89% appearing once. This sample is part of a study of blood T cell repertoires in COVID-19. With 6 bases removed from V and 0 bases from J, the gap between germline ends came to 17 bases. Germline V CDR1 and CDR2: MNHEY, SVGEGT. The CDR3 sequence is 16 residues long. The receptor was isolated from a woman aged 60 to 75 with COVID-19, enrolled during active disease. The chain combines TRBV6-2 or TRBV6-3 with TRBJ1-2; no firm D call. Sequenced material: peripheral blood. The CDR3 spells CASSRPVGDTNYGYTF. The CDR3 nucleotides read TGTGCCAGCAGCAGACCGGTGGGCGATACTAACTATGGCTACACCTTC.